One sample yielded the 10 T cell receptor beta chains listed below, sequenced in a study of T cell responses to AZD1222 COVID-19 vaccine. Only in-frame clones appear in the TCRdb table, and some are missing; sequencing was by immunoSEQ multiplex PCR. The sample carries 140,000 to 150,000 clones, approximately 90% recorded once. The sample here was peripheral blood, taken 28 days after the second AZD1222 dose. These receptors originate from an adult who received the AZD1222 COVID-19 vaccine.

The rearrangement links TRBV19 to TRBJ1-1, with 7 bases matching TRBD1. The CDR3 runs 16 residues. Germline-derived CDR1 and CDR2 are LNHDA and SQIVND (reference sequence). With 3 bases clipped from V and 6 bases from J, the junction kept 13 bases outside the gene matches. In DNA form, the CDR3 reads TGTGCCAGTAGTATCTATCACCTGGACAGGCCCGCTGAAGCTTTCTTT. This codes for CASSIYHLDRPAEAFF. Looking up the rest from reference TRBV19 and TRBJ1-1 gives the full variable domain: DGGITQSPKYLFRKEGQNVTLSCEQNLNHDAMYWYRQDPGQGLRLIYYSQIVNDFQKGDIAEGYSVSREKKESFPLTVTSAQKNPTAFYLCASSIYHLDRPAEAFFGQGTRLTVV.

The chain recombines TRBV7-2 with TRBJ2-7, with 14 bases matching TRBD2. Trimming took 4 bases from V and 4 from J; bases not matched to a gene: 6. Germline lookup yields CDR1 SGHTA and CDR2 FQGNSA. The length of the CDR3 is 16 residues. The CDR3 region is CASSSSGLAGEYEQYF. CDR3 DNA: TGTGCCAGCAGCTCGTCGGGACTAGCGGGAGAGTACGAGCAGTACTTC.

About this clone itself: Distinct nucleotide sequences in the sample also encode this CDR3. The CDR3 sequence is CASSLGLAGDTQYF. In DNA form, the CDR3 reads TGTGCCAGCAGCTTAGGACTAGCGGGCGATACGCAGTATTTT. The rearrangement uses TRBV7-2 and TRBJ2-3, with 10 bases fitting TRBD2. Per germline, CDR1 SGHTA and CDR2 FQGNSA. J lost 6 bases, V lost 1 base, and 1 base had no gene match. The CDR3 spans 14 residues.

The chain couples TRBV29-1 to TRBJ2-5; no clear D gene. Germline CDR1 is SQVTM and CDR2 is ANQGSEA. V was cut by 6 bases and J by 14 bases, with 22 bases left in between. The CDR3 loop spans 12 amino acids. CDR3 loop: CSVPRDSALLYF. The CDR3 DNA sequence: TGCAGCGTCCCTCGTGACTCGGCACTTCTCTACTTC.

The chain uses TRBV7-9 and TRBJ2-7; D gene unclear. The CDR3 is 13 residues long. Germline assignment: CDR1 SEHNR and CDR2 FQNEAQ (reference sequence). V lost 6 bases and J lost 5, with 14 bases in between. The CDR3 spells CASRPDLPHEQYF. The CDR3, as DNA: TGTGCCAGCAGACCGGACCTGCCCCACGAGCAGTACTTC.

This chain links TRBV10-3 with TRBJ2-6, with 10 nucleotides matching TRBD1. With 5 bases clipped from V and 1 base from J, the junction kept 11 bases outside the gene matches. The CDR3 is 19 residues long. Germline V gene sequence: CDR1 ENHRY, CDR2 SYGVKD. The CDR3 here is CAISKTSGQGESGANVLTF. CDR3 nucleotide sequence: TGTGCCATCAGTAAGACCTCAGGACAGGGGGAATCTGGGGCCAACGTCCTGACTTTC.

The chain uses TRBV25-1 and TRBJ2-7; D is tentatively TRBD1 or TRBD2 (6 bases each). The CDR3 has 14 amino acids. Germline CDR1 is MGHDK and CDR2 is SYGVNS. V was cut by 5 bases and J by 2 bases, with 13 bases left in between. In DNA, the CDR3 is TGTGCCAGCAGTCGGGAGACAGGCCCCTACGAGCAGTACTTC. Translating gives CASSRETGPYEQYF.

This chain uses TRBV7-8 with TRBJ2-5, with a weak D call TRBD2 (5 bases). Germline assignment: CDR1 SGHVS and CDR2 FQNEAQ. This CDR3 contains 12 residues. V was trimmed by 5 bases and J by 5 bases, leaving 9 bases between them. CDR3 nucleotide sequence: TGTGCCAGCAGCCCGACGGGGGAGACCCAGTACTTC. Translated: CASSPTGETQYF.

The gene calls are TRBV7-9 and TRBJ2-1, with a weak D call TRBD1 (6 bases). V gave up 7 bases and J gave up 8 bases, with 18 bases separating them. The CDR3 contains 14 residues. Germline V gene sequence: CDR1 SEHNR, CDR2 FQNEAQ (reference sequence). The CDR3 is CASTPVAGGDEQFF. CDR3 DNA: TGTGCCAGCACTCCGGTAGCTGGGGGCGATGAGCAGTTCTTC.

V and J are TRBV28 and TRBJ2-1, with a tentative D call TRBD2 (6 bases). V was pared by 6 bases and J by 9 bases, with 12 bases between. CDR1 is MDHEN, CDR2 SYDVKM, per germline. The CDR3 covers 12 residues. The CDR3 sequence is CASSPGLREQFF. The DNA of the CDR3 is TGTGCCAGCAGCCCGGGACTTCGTGAGCAGTTCTTC.